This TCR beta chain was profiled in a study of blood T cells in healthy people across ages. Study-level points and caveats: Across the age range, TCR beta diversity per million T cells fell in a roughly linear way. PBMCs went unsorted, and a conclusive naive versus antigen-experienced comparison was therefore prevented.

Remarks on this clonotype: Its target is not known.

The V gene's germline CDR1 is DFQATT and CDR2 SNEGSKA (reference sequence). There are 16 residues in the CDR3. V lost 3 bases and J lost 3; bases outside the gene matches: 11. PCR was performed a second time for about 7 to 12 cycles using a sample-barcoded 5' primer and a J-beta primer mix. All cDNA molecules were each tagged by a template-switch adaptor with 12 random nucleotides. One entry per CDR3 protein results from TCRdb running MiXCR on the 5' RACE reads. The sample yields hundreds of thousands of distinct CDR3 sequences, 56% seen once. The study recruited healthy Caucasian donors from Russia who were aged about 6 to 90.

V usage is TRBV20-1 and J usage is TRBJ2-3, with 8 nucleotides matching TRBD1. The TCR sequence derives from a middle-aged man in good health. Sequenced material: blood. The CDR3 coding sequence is TGCAGTGCTAGCCGCGACCAGGGGGCACGTACAGATACGCAGTATTTT. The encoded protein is CSASRDQGARTDTQYF.